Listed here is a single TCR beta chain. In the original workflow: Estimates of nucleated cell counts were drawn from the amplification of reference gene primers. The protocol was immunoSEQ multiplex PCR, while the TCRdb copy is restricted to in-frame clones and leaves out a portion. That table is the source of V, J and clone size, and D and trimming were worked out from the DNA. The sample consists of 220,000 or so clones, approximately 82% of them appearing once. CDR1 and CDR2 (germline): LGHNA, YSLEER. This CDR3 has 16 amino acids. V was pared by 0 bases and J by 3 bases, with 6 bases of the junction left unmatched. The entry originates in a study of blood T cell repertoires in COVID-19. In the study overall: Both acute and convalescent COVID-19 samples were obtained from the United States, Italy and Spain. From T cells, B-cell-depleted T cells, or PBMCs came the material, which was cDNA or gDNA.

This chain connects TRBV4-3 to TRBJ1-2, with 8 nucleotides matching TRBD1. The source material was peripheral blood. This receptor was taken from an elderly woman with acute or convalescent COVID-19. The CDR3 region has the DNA TGCGCCAGCAGCCAAGATCTCGGGACAGGTGACTATGGCTACACCTTC. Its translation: CASSQDLGTGDYGYTF.